This T cell receptor beta chain comes out of a study of human T cells and chemical hapten exposure. The V gene's germline CDR1 is SGHVS and CDR2 FNYEAQ. V shed 5 bases and J shed 0 bases, with 23 bases lying between them. The CDR3 totals 20 residues. Time point denoted: pre-sensitization, week 0. Treatment described: therapeutic diphenylcyclopropenone sensitization with weekly scalp DPC. During construction of the library, unique molecular identifiers were attached to individual cDNA molecules for quantitative, reproducible TCR counting. A single record per CDR3 protein comes from TCRdb applying MiXCR to the RACE reads. The data show roughly 100,000 distinct CDR3 sequences, 10% to 12% seen once. The sample holds a few counts of this clonotype.

The V call is TRBV7-6, the J call TRBJ2-6; perhaps TRBD1 as D (6 bases). Here the sequenced sample was whole blood, taken in connection with sensitization to the hapten diphenylcyclopropenone (DPC). The receptor comes from a woman aged 55-70 years with alopecia areata. Some clones in this sample may be carry-over from other donors' samples. CDR3 nucleotide sequence: TGTGCCAGCAGCCCCTTCGTCAGGGGAACGGTCTTCTCTGGGGCCAACGTCCTGACTTTC. Translation gives CASSPFVRGTVFSGANVLTF.